A single sample is the source of the 24 T cell receptor gamma chains below, sequenced in a study of Vγ9Vδ2 T cells in congenital toxoplasmosis. cDNA was made by template-switch reverse transcription with TRGC- and TRDC-specific primers in one tube. The TRGC primer was designed to bind both TRGC1 and TRGC2 constant genes. TCRdb re-called the reads with CATT. Of 150 to 200 gamma-chain clones in the sample, 5% to 7.5% were seen once. Sequenced: gamma-delta T cells from blood. These receptors were taken from a child younger than 10 born to a mother with Toxoplasma gondii infection during pregnancy, either congenitally infected or uninfected (not recorded which).

By frequency in the sample, this clone is hyperexpanded. Distinct nucleotide sequences in the sample also encode this CDR3. This chain connects TRGV9 to TRGJP. The ends lost 0 bases at V and 4 bases at J; junction bases unmatched: 0. Germline V lookup: CDR1 GITISATS, CDR2 ISYDGTV (reference sequence). This CDR3 spans 16 amino acids. The CDR3 DNA sequence: TGTGCCTTGTGGGAGGTGCAAGAGTTGGGCAAAAAAATCAAGGTATTT. Its protein is CALWEVQELGKKIKVF.

This clone was seen only a few times. TCRdb's entry gives the protein of a much larger clone, which mismatches this DNA's translation at residue 5, likely from a read error; the protein reported here is translated from the DNA. The chain carries TRGV8 and TRGJP2. Germline trimming cut 5 bases from V and 6 bases from J; bases unmatched to any gene: 6. Germline V gene data show CDR1 as VENAVY and CDR2 as YDSYNSRV. The CDR3 runs 13 residues. The CDR3 sequence is CATWVCCDWIKTF. In nucleotides, the CDR3 is TGTGCCACCTGGGTGTGTTGTGATTGGATCAAGACGTTT.

There are a few counts of this clone. The mismatch at residue 7 between this DNA's translation and the TCRdb protein of a much larger clone likely reflects a read error; the protein shown is translated from the DNA. The chain carries TRGV8 and TRGJP2. Germline lookup yields CDR1 VENAVY and CDR2 YDSYNSRV. V lost 5 bases to trimming and J lost 7 bases; unmatched junction nucleotides: 7. This CDR3 spans 13 amino acids. CDR3 nucleotide sequence: TGTGCCACCTGGGCGTGTTTTGATTGGATCAAGACGTTT. This codes for CATWACFDWIKTF.

This clone was observed a few times. With only one base between it and a far larger clone, this is likely a read error. This CDR3 is also generated by other DNA sequences in the sample. This chain uses TRGV4 with TRGJ1 or TRGJ2. Trimming removed 1 base from V and 2 bases from J; junction bases left unmatched: 5. Germline V gives CDR1 EGSTGY, CDR2 YDSYTSSV. This CDR3 contains 14 residues. The CDR3 region has the DNA TGTGCCACCTGGGATGGAAGAGATTATTATAAGAAACTCTTT. Translated: CATWDGRDYYKKLF.

Relative to its sample, this clone is medium-sized. This sample also contains other DNA sequences that code for the same CDR3. The chain carries TRGV4 and TRGJP2. Germline values: CDR1 EGSTGY, CDR2 YDSYTSSV. J lost 0 bases, V lost 5 bases, and 21 bases had no gene match. This CDR3 comprises 20 residues. CDR3 sequence (DNA): TGTGCCACCTGGGTCGAGAGCTCCCGCCTAATAGATAGTAGTGATTGGATCAAGACGTTT. Residues: CATWVESSRLIDSSDWIKTF.

Points on this clone: The translation of this DNA and the TCRdb protein of a much larger clone differ at residue 3, probably owing to a read error; the protein shown here is translated from the DNA. The gene calls are TRGV3 and TRGJ1 or TRGJ2. The CDR3 has 14 amino acids. Germline V lookup: CDR1 VTNTFY, CDR2 YDVSTARD (reference sequence). CDR3 region: CAAWDRPGYYKKLF. The CDR3 DNA follows: TGTGCCGCCTGGGACAGGCCAGGTTATTATAAGAAACTCTTT.

Within the sample, this clone is medium-sized. V is TRGV9 and J is TRGJP. The V segment lost 3 bases and the J segment 6 bases; nucleotides outside the gene matches: 2. This CDR3 contains 15 residues. Germline values: CDR1 GITISATS, CDR2 ISYDGTV (reference sequence). The chain's CDR3 is CALWERELGKKIKVF. CDR3 DNA sequence: TGTGCCTTGTGGGAGAGAGAGTTGGGCAAAAAAATCAAGGTATTT.

The sample holds a few counts of this clone. TCRdb attributes to this sequence the protein of a much larger clone, which differs from the DNA translation at residue 5; a read error is likely, and the protein displayed is translated from the DNA. This chain joins TRGV8 and TRGJP2. Germline loops: CDR1 VENAVY, CDR2 YDSYNSRV. V was pared by 4 bases and J by 6 bases, with 5 bases of the junction left unmatched. The CDR3 length is 13 residues. Here the CDR3 reads CATWECCDWIKTF. The DNA of the CDR3 is TGTGCCACCTGGGAGTGTTGTGATTGGATCAAGACGTTT.

This clone was seen a few times. The likely explanation is a read error, given a far larger clone one base away. The J gene is TRGJ1 or TRGJ2, the V gene TRGV10. TRGV10 is labeled an ORF, and its function is uncertain. The CDR3 consists of 10 residues. Unmatched junction bases numbered 6, after V lost 8 bases and J lost 10 bases. DNA of the CDR3: TGTGCTGCGTGGGAGCCGAAGAAACTCTTT. Protein sequence: CAAWEPKKLF.

On this clone itself: TCRdb's protein, taken from a much larger clone, differs from this DNA's translation at residue 14, likely owing to a read error; the protein displayed comes from the DNA. The chain is built from TRGV9 and TRGJP. Germline V gene data show CDR1 as GITISATS and CDR2 as ISYDGTV (reference sequence). CDR3 length: 16 residues. This CDR3 reads CALWEVGELGKKIQVF. The CDR3 region has the DNA TGTGCCTTGTGGGAGGTTGGGGAGTTGGGCAAAAAAATCCAGGTATTT.

This clone has only a few counts. TCRdb's protein, taken from a much larger clone, differs from this DNA's translation at residue 5, likely owing to a read error; the protein displayed comes from the DNA. The chain is built from TRGV4 and TRGJ1 or TRGJ2. The CDR3 length is 11 residues. J lost 4 bases, V lost 4 bases, and 1 base had no gene match. Germline CDR1 reads EGSTGY; CDR2 reads YDSYTSSV. CDR3 bases: TGTGCCACCTGGGAATATTATAAGAAACTCTTT. It is translated as CATWEYYKKLF.

This clone was counted only a few times. This likely stems from a read error, as it lies one base from a far larger clone. The identical CDR3 is also encoded by other nucleotide sequences in the sample. The gene calls are TRGV9 and TRGJP. The germline gives CDR1 GITISATS, CDR2 ISYDGTV (reference sequence). CDR3 length equals 16 residues. CDR3 sequence (DNA): TGTGCCTTGTGGGAGGTTGGGGAGTTGGGAAAAAAAATCAAGGTATTT. It specifies CALWEVGELGKKIKVF.

Remarks on this clone: The mismatch at residue 6 between this DNA's translation and the TCRdb protein of a much larger clone likely reflects a read error; the protein shown is translated from the DNA. The genes are TRGV9 and TRGJ1 or TRGJ2. Germline CDR1 and CDR2: GITISATS and ISYDGTV (reference sequence). The CDR3 length is 11 residues. The junction had 8 bases not matched to a gene; V was cut back by 3 bases and J by 12 bases. As DNA, the CDR3 is TGTGCCTTGTGGGAGACAGGAGGGAAACTCTTT. Amino acid sequence: CALWETGGKLF.

This clone was detected a few times. A far larger clone is one nucleotide away, so this likely arose from a read error. This sample includes further DNA sequences coding for the same CDR3. The gene calls are TRGV3 and TRGJ1 or TRGJ2. CDR1 and CDR2 (germline): VTNTFY, YDVSTARD (reference sequence). The CDR3 runs to 11 residues. The CDR3 coding sequence is TGTGCCACCTGGTCCCCTAATAAGAAGCTCTTT. The encoded protein is CATWSPNKKLF.

By its share, this clone is large (0.1 to 1%). The chain couples TRGV4 to TRGJ1 or TRGJ2. Germline CDR1 is EGSTGY and CDR2 is YDSYTSSV. The CDR3 sequence is 11 residues long. V lost 4 bases, J lost 7 bases, and 4 bases stayed unmatched. The CDR3 sequence: CATWEEYKKLF. CDR3 DNA sequence: TGTGCCACCTGGGAGGAATATAAGAAACTCTTT.

This clone was seen more than once but under ten times. This likely traces to a read error, being one base from a far larger clone. The sample has other DNA sequences that encode this CDR3 too. The chain uses TRGV9 and TRGJP. CDR3 length: 16 amino acids. Germline assignment: CDR1 GITISATS and CDR2 ISYDGTV (reference sequence). CDR3 amino acids: CALWEVQELGKKIKVF. DNA for the CDR3: TGTGCCCTGTGGGAGGTGCAAGAGTTGGGCAAAAAAATCAAGGTATTT.

This clone has just a few counts. A far larger clone is just one base off, so this is likely a read error. Additional DNA sequences in this sample encode the identical CDR3. The chain has TRGV3 and TRGJ1 or TRGJ2. The CDR3 is 15 amino acids. Germline values: CDR1 VTNTFY, CDR2 YDVSTARD (reference sequence). The ends lost 0 bases at V and 0 bases at J; junction bases unmatched: 5. CDR3 protein: CATWDRSLNYYKKLF. DNA for the CDR3: TGTGCCACCTGGGACAGGTCACTGAATTATTATAAGAAACTCTTT.

Comment on this clone: The protein given by TCRdb reflects a much larger clone and differs at residue 6 from this DNA's translation, likely from a read error; the protein shown is the DNA's translation. The chain links TRGV3 to TRGJ1 or TRGJ2. Germline lookup yields CDR1 VTNTFY and CDR2 YDVSTARD (reference sequence). The CDR3 extends over 14 amino acids. Unmatched junction bases numbered 7, after V lost 2 bases and J lost 3 bases. The CDR3 DNA sequence: TGTGCCACCTGGGACATGCCAGGTTATTATAAGAAACTCTTT. Translation gives CATWDMPGYYKKLF.

Turning to this clone: The protein TCRdb gives is from a much larger clone and does not agree with this DNA's translation at residue 10, likely a read error; the protein shown here comes from the DNA. The rearrangement uses TRGV4 and TRGJ1 or TRGJ2. The CDR3 extends over 11 amino acids. Germline V gene data show CDR1 as EGSTGY and CDR2 as YDSYTSSV. CDR3: CATWDYYKKIF. DNA for the CDR3: TGTGCCACCTGGGATTATTATAAGAAAATCTTT.

A word on this clone: TCRdb shows a much larger clone's protein in place of this DNA's translation, and the two differ at residue 3, likely through a read error; the protein shown is translated from the DNA. The V gene is TRGV3, the J gene TRGJ1 or TRGJ2. CDR3 length: 11 amino acids. Germline lookup yields CDR1 VTNTFY and CDR2 YDVSTARD (reference sequence). CDR3 amino acids: CANWSPNKKLF. The CDR3 DNA follows: TGTGCCAACTGGTCCCCTAATAAGAAACTCTTT.

Worth noting for this clone: The mismatch at residue 5 between this DNA's translation and the TCRdb protein of a much larger clone likely reflects a read error; the protein shown is translated from the DNA. V and J are TRGV4 and TRGJ1 or TRGJ2. The CDR3 runs 11 residues. V shed 6 bases and J 1 base; nucleotides not matched to a gene: 0. Germline CDR1 EGSTGY, CDR2 YDSYTSSV. The CDR3 protein is CATWNYYKKLF. The CDR3 DNA is TGTGCCACCTGGAATTATTATAAGAAACTCTTT.

This clone is deemed medium-sized. TCRdb records a much larger clone's protein for this DNA, with a difference at residue 10 that likely arises from a read error; the protein given is the translation of the DNA. This chain uses TRGV9 with TRGJP. CDR3 length: 16 residues. Per the germline V gene, CDR1 is GITISATS and CDR2 is ISYDGTV (reference sequence). CDR3 region: CALWEVQELCKKIKVF. CDR3 DNA sequence: TGTGCCTTGTGGGAGGTGCAAGAGTTGTGCAAAAAAATCAAGGTATTT.

This clone was seen only a few times. This likely traces to a read error, being one base from a far larger clone. Other DNA sequences in this sample translate to the same CDR3. V is TRGV9 and J is TRGJP. The V gene end was trimmed by 1 base and the J gene end by 7 bases; junction bases not matched to a gene: 4. The CDR3 consists of 16 residues. Germline CDR1 GITISATS, CDR2 ISYDGTV (reference sequence). The CDR3 DNA reads TGTGCCTTGTGGGAGGTTGGTGAGTTGGGCAAAAAAATCAAGGTATTT. Protein sequence: CALWEVGELGKKIKVF.

Comment on this clone: TCRdb lists the protein of a much larger clone for this DNA, which differs at residue 9, so this is likely a read error; the protein given here is translated from the DNA itself. The chain carries TRGV4 and TRGJ1 or TRGJ2. Per the germline V gene, CDR1 is EGSTGY and CDR2 is YDSYTSSV. The CDR3 has 11 residues. The CDR3 bases are TGTGCCACCTGGGATTATTATAAGAGACTCTTT. Its protein is CATWDYYKRLF.